This TCR beta chain comes out of a study of T cells in Graves' hyperthyroidism and ophthalmopathy. The study enrolled patients aged 18 to 65 with newly diagnosed hyperthyroidism of under 2 months' duration. Patients were excluded for uncontrolled infection, other autoimmune disease, pregnancy or lactation. Fresh 10 ml peripheral blood yielded PBMCs. Study conclusions and caveats: Using 13 V-J features, a model discriminated ophthalmopathy from stable hyperthyroidism.

This CDR3 contains 13 residues. Trimming pared 6 bases from V and 2 bases from J, leaving 13 bases between. Germline V gene sequence: CDR1 DFQATT, CDR2 SNEGSKA (reference sequence). Comment on this clonotype: Its specificity is unknown.

TCR beta CDR3 sequences were amplified from RNA transcripts. Researchers ran a first-round RT-PCR on the TCR CDR3 using the HTBI primer set. TCRdb passed the multiplex PCR reads through MiXCR, listing each CDR3 protein once. The sample contains more than 300,000 distinct CDR3 sequences, roughly 15% of which appear only once. This sequence originates from a woman aged 30 to 39 with Graves' hyperthyroidism that later progressed to Graves' ophthalmopathy. Material for sequencing was blood. The chain links TRBV20-1 to TRBJ2-5; no definite D call. The CDR3 DNA sequence: TGCAGTGCCGAACGAAGAAGGCAAGAGACCCAGTACTTC. Translated: CSAERRRQETQYF.